The T cell receptor beta chain described here comes from a study of neoadjuvant anti-PD-1 for oral cavity cancer. Here immunoSEQ multiplex PCR was the method, and the copy in TCRdb shows in-frame clones only, minus some. The table has about 9,300 clones, approximately 62% seen once. The CDR3 covers 16 residues. The input for sequencing was tumor tissue, taken before nivolumab (anti-PD-1) treatment. This receptor was obtained from a person between 40 and 85 years old with oral cavity squamous cell carcinoma. The gene calls are TRBV21-1 and TRBJ2-3. TRBV21-1 counts as a pseudogene. The CDR3 DNA is TGTGCCAGCAGGGAAGGTGGGGACGGGGGCACAGATACGCAGTATTTT. This codes for CASREGGDGGTDTQYF.